What follows are 21 T cell receptor beta chains derived from one specimen sequenced in a study of glioma-infiltrating T cells. The iRepertoire nested amplicon-rescue multiplex PCR amplified TCR alpha and beta CDR3s from RNA. TCRdb redid the calling of the multiplex PCR reads with MiXCR, one entry per CDR3 protein. The sample lists about 410,000 distinct CDR3 sequences, 41% occurring once. The sample consisted of glioma tissue, nonneoplastic brain tissue, or PBMCs (not recorded which). The receptors here all came from a human donor with low-grade glioma or glioblastoma, undergoing nonglioma brain surgery, or in good health (not recorded which).

This rearrangement joins TRBV5-6 to TRBJ2-3; the match to TRBD2 covers 7 bases. CDR3 length: 15 amino acids. Per germline, CDR1 SGHDT and CDR2 YYEEEE. J gave up 4 bases and V 7 bases, and 12 bases lay outside the gene matches. The CDR3 protein is CASGGRRPRSDTQYF. The DNA for the CDR3 is TGTGCCAGCGGCGGGAGAAGGCCTAGGTCAGATACGCAGTATTTT. Using reference TRBV5-6 and TRBJ2-3 for the parts outside the CDR3, the full variable domain is DAGVTQSPTHLIKTRGQQVTLRCSPKSGHDTVSWYQQALGQGPQFIFQYYEEEERQRGNFPDRFSGHQFPNYSSELNVNALLLGDSALYLCASGGRRPRSDTQYFGPGTRLTVL.

The V and J genes are TRBV24-1 and TRBJ2-1, with TRBD2 matching over 10 bases. The length of the CDR3 is 17 residues. Unmatched junction bases numbered 6, after V lost 4 bases and J lost 1 base. From germline, CDR1 is KGHDR and CDR2 SFDVKD. The CDR3 nucleotides read TGTGCCACCAGTGACCGGACTAGCGGAAGTTCCTACAATGAGCAGTTCTTC. This translates into CATSDRTSGSSYNEQFF.

This chain links TRBV4-2 with TRBJ1-2; D is unclear. V was cut by 0 bases and J by 8 bases, with 13 bases left in between. This CDR3 has 14 amino acids. The germline gives CDR1 LGHNA, CDR2 YNFKEQ. CDR3 nucleotides: TGTGCCAGCAGCCAAGATTTAGACGCCCTAGGCTACACCTTC. Translated, it gives CASSQDLDALGYTF.

As to this clonotype: Possible read error: a much larger clone is one base away. V usage is TRBV27 and J usage is TRBJ2-5, with a tentative D call TRBD2 (6 bases). The CDR3 is made up of 15 amino acids. The germline CDR1 and CDR2 sequences are MNHEY and SMNVEV (reference sequence). The CDR3 protein is CASSFGLALKETQCF. DNA of the CDR3: TGTGCCAGCAGTTTCGGTCTAGCGCTTAAAGAGACCCAGTGCTTC.

The sample holds a few counts of this clonotype. V gene TRBV18 combines with J gene TRBJ2-7; no clear D gene. Trimming took off 3 bases at V and 2 bases at J, with 14 bases between the two ends. The CDR3 is 15 residues long. CDR1 KGHSH and CDR2 LQKENI come from the germline V gene. The CDR3 sequence is CASSPGQVQTYEQYF. For the CDR3, the DNA is TGTGCCAGCTCACCGGGCCAGGTCCAAACCTACGAGCAGTACTTC.

Comment on this clonotype: A much more abundant neighbour one base away suggests this may be a read error. The V gene is TRBV6-1, the J gene TRBJ2-7, with a possible D match to TRBD1 (6 bases). With 3 bases removed from V and 2 bases from J, the gap between germline ends came to 17 bases. Germline V CDR1 and CDR2: MNHNS, SASEGT. This CDR3 spans 16 amino acids. In DNA form, the CDR3 reads TGTGCCAGCAGTGACCGGGACACCCTAGGAACCTACGAGCAGTACTTC. Translated: CASSDRDTLGTYEQYF.

In regard to this clonotype: A much larger clone differs from this one at a single base, so this may be a read error. The J gene is TRBJ2-7, the V gene TRBV6-1; tentative D call: TRBD1 (7 bases). CDR1 MNHNS and CDR2 SASEGT come from the germline V gene. The CDR3 is made up of 14 amino acids. The CDR3 region has the DNA TGTGCCAGCAGCGGCGGGGACAGCTCCTACAAGCAGTACTTC. Translated, it gives CASSGGDSSYKQYF.

The chain couples TRBV27 to TRBJ2-7; 9 nucleotides match TRBD1. Germline V gene lookup returns CDR1 MNHEY and CDR2 SMNVEV (reference sequence). V was pared by 5 bases and J by 7 bases, with 9 bases of the junction left unmatched. This CDR3 spans 14 amino acids. CDR3 DNA: TGTGCCAGCAGTCCATGGACAGGGGTGGGAGAGCAGTACTTC. Its protein is CASSPWTGVGEQYF.

This clonotype was found many times. The V call is TRBV15, the J call TRBJ1-5; D possibly corresponds to TRBD1 (6 bases). Germline V gene data show CDR1 as LNHNV and CDR2 as YYDKDF (reference sequence). The CDR3 covers 17 residues. Trimming shortened V by 1 base and J by 0 bases, and 13 bases separated the two germline ends. CDR3 amino acids: CATSRGVRTDSNQPQHF. The CDR3 DNA reads TGTGCCACCAGCAGAGGAGTCCGGACAGATAGCAATCAGCCCCAGCATTTT.

The rearrangement joins TRBV2 to TRBJ2-3; tentative D call: TRBD2 (6 bases). This CDR3 has 16 residues. Germline values: CDR1 SNHLY, CDR2 FYNNEI. V was trimmed by 8 bases and J by 7 bases, leaving 25 bases between them. The CDR3 bases are TGTGCCAGCTCGGCGGGAATTATAGGTACGGGGTATACGCAGTATTTT. Protein: CASSAGIIGTGYTQYF. The whole variable domain, filled in from reference TRBV2 and TRBJ2-3, reads EPEVTQTPSHQVTQMGQEVILRCVPISNHLYFYWYRQILGQKVEFLVSFYNNEISEKSEIFDDQFSVERPDGSNFTLKIRSTKLEDSAMYFCASSAGIIGTGYTQYFGPGTRLTVL.

The gene calls are TRBV20-1 and TRBJ1-6; 9 positions match TRBD1. Trimming took 0 bases from V and 0 from J; bases not matched to a gene: 3. CDR3 length: 17 residues. Looked up from germline, CDR1 is DFQATT and CDR2 is SNEGSKA (reference sequence). As DNA, the CDR3 is TGCAGTGCTAGAGAGGGGACAGGGAGCTCCTATAATTCACCCCTCCACTTT. It translates to CSAREGTGSSYNSPLHF.

This chain links TRBV4-3 with TRBJ2-5, with 8 nucleotides matching TRBD1. V lost 0 bases and J lost 2; bases outside the gene matches: 5. The CDR3 totals 16 residues. Germline values: CDR1 LGHNA, CDR2 YSLEER. In DNA form, the CDR3 reads TGCGCCAGCAGCCAAGAGGGCAGGGGGCCACAAGAGACCCAGTACTTC. It codes for CASSQEGRGPQETQYF.

This chain uses TRBV7-9 with TRBJ1-1; D might be TRBD1 (6 bases). The germline V and J ends were trimmed by 5 bases and 3 bases, with 16 bases remaining between them. This CDR3 comprises 15 residues. Germline V gene sequence: CDR1 SEHNR, CDR2 FQNEAQ (reference sequence). The CDR3: CASSPATGRDTEAFF. CDR3 coding DNA: TGTGCCAGCAGCCCGGCGACAGGCAGAGACACTGAAGCTTTCTTT.

This clonotype was seen a handful of times. The chain recombines TRBV25-1 with TRBJ2-5; D not resolved. The germline V and J ends were trimmed by 0 bases and 9 bases, with 14 bases remaining between them. In germline, CDR1 is MGHDK, CDR2 SYGVNS. The CDR3 loop spans 14 amino acids. Written as DNA, the CDR3 is TGTGCCAGCAGTGAATATCGTCCTGGGGAAGCCCAGTACTTC. This gives the protein CASSEYRPGEAQYF.

This clonotype was seen repeatedly, ten times or more. The chain recombines TRBV27 with TRBJ2-1; D is undetermined. V lost 6 bases and J lost 5, with 14 bases in between. The V gene's germline CDR1 is MNHEY and CDR2 SMNVEV (reference sequence). CDR3 size: 14 residues. The CDR3: CASRQLGRDNEQFF. The CDR3, as DNA: TGTGCCAGCAGGCAGCTTGGCCGAGACAATGAGCAGTTCTTC.

This clonotype has just a few counts. This chain uses TRBV7-2 with TRBJ2-7; D gene ambiguous. Germline values: CDR1 SGHTA, CDR2 FQGNSA. V lost 3 bases to trimming and J lost 3 bases, with 9 bases between them. This CDR3 has 13 residues. The CDR3 DNA reads TGTGCCAGCAGCTTCCAGATCCGCTACGAGCAGTACTTC. Protein: CASSFQIRYEQYF.

There are many counts of this clonotype. The chain joins TRBV4-2 to TRBJ1-2; D not certain. Trimming cost V 4 bases and J 1 base, with 13 bases left between them. Germline V gives CDR1 LGHNA, CDR2 YNFKEQ. This CDR3 is built from 15 residues. In DNA, the CDR3 is TGTGCCAGCAGCCCCGACGGCACCCGTAACTATGGCTACACCTTC. Its translation: CASSPDGTRNYGYTF.

CDR3 sequence: CASSLVSGSFYNEQFF. CDR3 sequence (DNA): TGTGCCAGCAGCTTAGTGTCCGGGAGTTTCTACAATGAGCAGTTCTTC. This rearrangement joins TRBV7-9 to TRBJ2-1; weak D call: TRBD2 (6 bases). The germline gives CDR1 SEHNR, CDR2 FQNEAQ (reference sequence). The CDR3 sequence is 16 residues long. V was cut by 1 base and J by 3 bases, with 13 bases left in between.

Here the CDR3 reads CASSLFRAANTGELFF. In DNA form, the CDR3 reads TGTGCCAGCAGCTTATTCAGGGCCGCGAACACCGGGGAGCTGTTTTTT. J is TRBJ2-2 and V is TRBV7-2; possible D gene TRBD1, 5 bases. V gave up 2 bases and J gave up 0 bases, with 10 bases separating them. From germline, CDR1 is SGHTA and CDR2 FQGNSA. The CDR3 is 16 residues long.

There are many counts of this clonotype. The chain couples TRBV27 to TRBJ2-3; TRBD2 matches at 9 bases. Germline V lookup: CDR1 MNHEY, CDR2 SMNVEV (reference sequence). After removal of 2 bases from V and 5 bases from J, the junction contained 5 bases not matched to a gene. The CDR3 has 15 residues. The DNA for the CDR3 is TGTGCCAGCAGTTTAGGGCTAGCGGGGCTAGATACGCAGTATTTT. Protein: CASSLGLAGLDTQYF.

This chain uses TRBV6-2 or TRBV6-3 with TRBJ2-1; the D gene could be TRBD1 or TRBD2 (5 bases each). The CDR3 contains 15 residues. Germline V gene data show CDR1 as MNHEY and CDR2 as SVGEGT. The V end lost 4 bases, the J end lost 0 bases, and 10 bases lay between the germline ends. CDR3 region: CASSFPGTSYNEQFF. The DNA of the CDR3 is TGTGCCAGCAGTTTCCCCGGGACCTCCTACAATGAGCAGTTCTTC.